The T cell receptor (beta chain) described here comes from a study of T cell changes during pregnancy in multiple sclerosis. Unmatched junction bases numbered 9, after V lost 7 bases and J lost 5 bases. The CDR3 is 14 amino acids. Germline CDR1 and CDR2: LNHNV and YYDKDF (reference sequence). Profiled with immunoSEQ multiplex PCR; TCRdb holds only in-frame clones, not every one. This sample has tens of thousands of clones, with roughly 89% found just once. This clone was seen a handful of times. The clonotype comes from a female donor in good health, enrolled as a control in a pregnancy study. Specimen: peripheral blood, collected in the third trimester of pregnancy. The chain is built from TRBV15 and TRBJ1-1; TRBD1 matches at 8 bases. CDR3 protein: CATTWRTGQTEAFF. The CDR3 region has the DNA TGTGCCACCACCTGGAGGACAGGGCAGACTGAAGCTTTCTTT.